The 26 T cell receptor beta chains below were found in one sample sequenced in a study of blood T cell repertoires in COVID-19. TCRdb's table, derived via immunoSEQ multiplex PCR, lists solely in-frame clones and lacks some. The sample shows approximately 40,000 clones, around 85% of them seen only once. Sample: peripheral blood. These receptors came from a man aged 55 to 70 with active or convalescent COVID-19.

This chain uses TRBV10-1 with TRBJ2-3; TRBD2 matches at 9 bases. CDR3 length: 15 residues. V was clipped by 7 bases and J by 2 bases; unmatched bases: 7. Germline V CDR1 and CDR2: WNHNN, SYGVQD (reference sequence). The CDR3 DNA is TGCGCCAGCAATCCCAGCGGGGGGAACACAGATACGCAGTATTTT. It specifies CASNPSGGNTDTQYF.

J is TRBJ2-3 and V is TRBV4-2; TRBD2 matches 14 bases. V shed 4 bases and J 4 bases; nucleotides not matched to a gene: 7. Germline CDR1 and CDR2: LGHNA and YNFKEQ. This CDR3 region has 17 residues. CDR3 protein: CASSPTLTSGRADTQYF. As DNA, the CDR3 is TGTGCCAGCAGCCCCACCCTGACTAGCGGGAGGGCAGATACGCAGTATTTT.

The V and J genes are TRBV18 and TRBJ2-1, with 8 positions matching TRBD1. There are 12 residues in the CDR3. Per germline, CDR1 KGHSH and CDR2 LQKENI. Unmatched junction bases numbered 5, after V lost 5 bases and J lost 11 bases. The DNA of the CDR3 is TGTGCCAGCTCAGACAGGGGTTTGCAGCAGTTCTTC. Its translation is CASSDRGLQQFF.

This clone came up once. The chain combines TRBV19 with TRBJ1-2; D is unclear. The CDR3 has 13 residues. The germline V and J ends were trimmed by 6 bases and 8 bases, with 16 bases remaining between them. Germline assignment: CDR1 LNHDA and CDR2 SQIVND (reference sequence). The CDR3 region has the DNA TGTGCCAGTAGCCTGGGCTGGGCTCGCGGCTACACCTTC. Its protein product is CASSLGWARGYTF.

The J gene is TRBJ2-5, the V gene TRBV2, with 7 bases aligning to TRBD2. V shed 1 base and J 4 bases; nucleotides not matched to a gene: 6. Per the germline V gene, CDR1 is SNHLY and CDR2 is FYNNEI. The CDR3 is 15 amino acids. The CDR3 bases are TGTGCCAGCAGTGAAGGATCGGGCGGGGGAGAGACCCAGTACTTC. Amino acid sequence: CASSEGSGGGETQYF.

This clone has only one observation. The genes are TRBV2 and TRBJ1-2, with 9 bases lining up with TRBD1. With 3 bases clipped from V and 6 bases from J, the junction kept 5 bases outside the gene matches. There are 14 residues in the CDR3. Looked up from germline, CDR1 is SNHLY and CDR2 is FYNNEI. This chain's CDR3 is CASSEGTGKDGYTF. The CDR3 coding sequence is TGTGCCAGCAGTGAGGGGACAGGGAAAGATGGCTACACCTTC.

In DNA, the CDR3 is TGTGCCAGTAGTACAAGATCCCGGGACAGGGGGTGGAATGAGCAGTTCTTC. It is translated as CASSTRSRDRGWNEQFF. This chain joins TRBV19 and TRBJ2-1; TRBD1 matches at 11 bases. The CDR3 is 17 amino acids. Germline assignment: CDR1 LNHDA and CDR2 SQIVND (reference sequence). Trimming removed 4 bases from V and 7 bases from J; junction bases left unmatched: 12.

The chain is built from TRBV6-6 and TRBJ1-1, with D possibly matching TRBD1 (6 bases). Looked up from germline, CDR1 is MNHNY and CDR2 is SVGAGI (reference sequence). The CDR3 has 13 residues. The germline V and J ends were trimmed by 7 bases and 6 bases, with 15 bases remaining between them. The CDR3 here is CASNEGDVAEAFF. The CDR3 nucleotides are TGTGCCAGCAACGAGGGGGATGTCGCTGAAGCTTTCTTT.

The chain carries TRBV4-3 and TRBJ2-2; 8 bases agree with TRBD2. CDR1 and CDR2 (germline): LGHNA, YSLEER. The CDR3 covers 17 residues. V shed 0 bases and J 6 bases; nucleotides not matched to a gene: 9. The CDR3 nucleotides read TGCGCCAGCAGCCAAGAACCCAGCGGGAGTCTTGCCGGGGAGCTGTTTTTT. Amino acids: CASSQEPSGSLAGELFF.

The V call is TRBV25-1, the J call TRBJ2-4; D is uncertain. V lost 8 bases and J lost 7, with 9 bases in between. CDR1 is MGHDK and CDR2 is SYGVNS in the germline V gene. CDR3 length: 11 amino acids. As DNA, the CDR3 is TGTGCCAGCCAGCTGGGCAACATTCAGTACTTC. It translates to CASQLGNIQYF. Based on the CDR3 plus reference TRBV25-1 and TRBJ2-4, the full variable domain is EADIYQTPRYLVIGTGKKITLECSQTMGHDKMYWYQQDPGMELHLIHYSYGVNSTEKGDLSSESTVSRIRTEHFPLTLESARPSHTSQYLCASQLGNIQYFGAGTRLSVL.

This chain connects TRBV7-9 to TRBJ2-3; 7 bases map to TRBD2. This CDR3 is 16 amino acids long. V lost 0 bases and J lost 0; bases outside the gene matches: 3. Germline lookup yields CDR1 SEHNR and CDR2 FQNEAQ (reference sequence). CDR3 residues: CASSLAGGTSTDTQYF. The CDR3 DNA reads TGTGCCAGCAGCTTAGCGGGGGGGACTAGCACAGATACGCAGTATTTT.

This clone appeared a few times. The V call is TRBV3-1 (or the pseudogene TRBV3-2), the J call TRBJ1-2, with 8 bases fitting TRBD1. Germline CDR1 and CDR2: LGHDT and YNNKEL (reference sequence). The CDR3 loop spans 16 amino acids. The V gene end was trimmed by 1 base and the J gene end by 5 bases; junction bases not matched to a gene: 9. Here the CDR3 reads CASSQVAGGFGYGYTF. In DNA, the CDR3 is TGTGCCAGCAGCCAAGTCGCAGGGGGCTTCGGGTATGGCTACACCTTC.

This chain connects TRBV29-1 to TRBJ2-1; 9 bases are a match to TRBD2. J was trimmed by 12 bases and V by 2 bases; bases with no gene match: 5. This CDR3 is 12 amino acids long. The V gene's germline CDR1 is SQVTM and CDR2 ANQGSEA. CDR3 sequence reads: CSVELAGTGQFF. CDR3 DNA sequence: TGCAGCGTTGAACTAGCGGGAACGGGGCAGTTCTTC.

A word on this clone: In the same sample, other DNA sequences code for this CDR3. The J gene is TRBJ1-2, the V gene TRBV24-1; D remains unclear. The germline V and J ends were trimmed by 5 bases and 4 bases, with 10 bases remaining between them. Germline loops: CDR1 KGHDR, CDR2 SFDVKD. This CDR3 has 13 residues. Here the CDR3 DNA reads TGTGCCACCAGTGGGGAGGGTGGCTATGGCTACACCTTC. Its translation: CATSGEGGYGYTF.

The chain employs TRBV28 and TRBJ2-3; 8 bases are a match to TRBD2. V lost 1 base and J lost 2; bases outside the gene matches: 2. This CDR3 has 15 residues. In germline, CDR1 is MDHEN, CDR2 SYDVKM. CDR3 sequence (DNA): TGTGCCAGCAGTTTATTCGGGGGGGACACAGATACGCAGTATTTT. This translates into CASSLFGGDTDTQYF.

This clone was seen a single time. Other nucleotide sequences in the sample specify the same CDR3. The V call is TRBV3-1 (or the pseudogene TRBV3-2), the J call TRBJ2-6, with D perhaps matching TRBD2 (7 bases). Per germline, CDR1 LGHDT and CDR2 YNNKEL (reference sequence). The CDR3 runs to 17 residues. Trimming took off 3 bases at V and 0 bases at J, with 12 bases between the two ends. The CDR3 protein is CASSQGGAHSGANVLTF. The CDR3 DNA reads TGTGCCAGCAGCCAGGGGGGGGCGCACTCTGGGGCCAACGTCCTGACTTTC.

The CDR3 nucleotides read TGTGCCAGCTCACTAGATCTCGCGGTGCATTCACCCCTCCACTTT. Protein product: CASSLDLAVHSPLHF. This chain joins TRBV18 and TRBJ1-6; D gene unclear. V was trimmed by 4 bases and J by 8 bases, leaving 15 bases between them. The V gene's germline CDR1 is KGHSH and CDR2 LQKENI. This CDR3 is 15 amino acids long.

The J gene is TRBJ1-3, the V gene TRBV7-6; no definite D call. The length of the CDR3 is 15 residues. The V and J ends lost 5 bases and 3 bases respectively, with 14 bases between them. The germline gives CDR1 SGHVS, CDR2 FNYEAQ. As DNA, the CDR3 is TGTGCCAGCAGCCCCCTCCTATTGAATGGAAACACCATATATTTT. Amino acids: CASSPLLLNGNTIYF.

This clone has more than one count but fewer than ten. The chain employs TRBV14 and TRBJ1-6; D is perhaps TRBD1 (6 bases). V was clipped by 5 bases and J by 10 bases, with 18 bases between them. The CDR3 loop spans 15 amino acids. Germline lookup yields CDR1 SGHDN and CDR2 FVKESK. For the CDR3, the DNA is TGTGCCAGCAGCGTCCGGAGGGGGGGAAGGTCACCCCTCCACTTT. It is translated as CASSVRRGGRSPLHF.

The rearrangement joins TRBV28 to TRBJ1-1; possibly TRBD1 for D (6 bases). Germline CDR1 and CDR2: MDHEN and SYDVKM. The CDR3 loop spans 13 amino acids. Trimming shortened V by 6 bases and J by 4 bases, and 12 bases separated the two germline ends. CDR3 sequence: CASSPGTFTEAFF. The DNA of the CDR3 is TGTGCCAGCAGCCCCGGGACATTCACTGAAGCTTTCTTT.

The chain is built from TRBV27 and TRBJ1-5; 7 nucleotides align to TRBD1. The germline CDR1 and CDR2 sequences are MNHEY and SMNVEV (reference sequence). The CDR3 is 14 amino acids. Trimming at V came to 6 bases and at J to 2 bases, leaving 4 bases not matched to a gene. CDR3 sequence (DNA): TGTGCCAGCAGAACAACAGGGGGCAATCAGCCCCAGCATTTT. The encoded protein is CASRTTGGNQPQHF.

The V and J genes are TRBV5-1 and TRBJ2-5; 7 bases are shared with TRBD1. This CDR3 has 13 residues. J lost 3 bases, V lost 2 bases, and 1 base had no gene match. The germline V gene has CDR1 SGHRS and CDR2 YFSETQ. The CDR3 reads CASSLQGKETQYF. DNA for the CDR3: TGCGCCAGCAGCTTACAGGGGAAAGAGACCCAGTACTTC.

The chain is built from TRBV19 and TRBJ1-1; D perhaps matches TRBD1 (5 bases). This CDR3 has 15 residues. CDR1 is LNHDA, CDR2 SQIVND, per germline (reference sequence). V gave up 4 bases and J gave up 2 bases, with 14 bases separating them. CDR3 residues: CASSRSGLLNTEAFF. DNA of the CDR3: TGTGCCAGTAGTAGATCGGGACTACTTAACACTGAAGCTTTCTTT. Supplemented by reference TRBV19 and TRBJ1-1, the full variable domain reads DGGITQSPKYLFRKEGQNVTLSCEQNLNHDAMYWYRQDPGQGLRLIYYSQIVNDFQKGDIAEGYSVSREKKESFPLTVTSAQKNPTAFYLCASSRSGLLNTEAFFGQGTRLTVV.

This rearrangement joins TRBV6-5 to TRBJ2-6; unclear D gene. V was trimmed by 6 bases and J by 4 bases, leaving 4 bases between them. Germline loops: CDR1 MNHEY, CDR2 SVGAGI. CDR3 length: 12 residues. The DNA of the CDR3 is TGTGCCAGCAGCCGGGGGGCCAACGTCCTGACTTTC. Its protein is CASSRGANVLTF.

The chain uses TRBV12-3 or TRBV12-4 and TRBJ2-3, with no clear D. The CDR3 totals 11 residues. Trimming removed 7 bases from V and 1 base from J, with 3 bases in between. This CDR3 reads CASKRTDTQYF. CDR3 nucleotides: TGTGCCAGCAAGCGCACAGATACGCAGTATTTT.

V usage is TRBV5-1 and J usage is TRBJ1-2; 7 nucleotides align to TRBD1. The CDR3 runs 14 residues. Germline CDR1 SGHRS, CDR2 YFSETQ. Germline trimming cut 4 bases from V and 2 bases from J; bases unmatched to any gene: 5. In DNA, the CDR3 is TGCGCCAGCAGCGAAGGACAGGCGAACTATGGCTACACCTTC. Translation gives CASSEGQANYGYTF.